This T cell receptor (beta chain) emerged from a study of identical twins. Deletions cut 4 bases from V and 8 bases from J, with 12 bases between. This CDR3 has 12 residues. Per the germline V gene, CDR1 is SQVTM and CDR2 is ANQGSEA. This clonotype was detected ten times or more. Template switching added a universal primer site; cDNA carried unique molecular identifiers. TCRdb recomputed calls from the 5' RACE reads with MiXCR, one row per CDR3 protein. This repertoire shows around 670,000 distinct CDR3 sequences, less than 7% found once; its top ten account for roughly 1.6%. The V and J genes are TRBV29-1 and TRBJ2-1, with D tentatively TRBD2 (5 bases). The receptor was isolated from a man aged 18 to 30 in good health. Sequencing was performed on naive T cells sorted from blood. The CDR3 DNA is TGCAGCGTTGCGCCTAGCATCGATGAGCAGTTCTTC. This encodes CSVAPSIDEQFF.